The 7 T cell receptor beta chains below were found in one sample sequenced in a study of shared clonotypes between healthy human individuals (dated by TCRdb to the early 2020s). Libraries were prepared through the immunoSEQ multiplex PCR assay. This is the immuneACCESS table as TCRdb keeps it, with only in-frame sequences that have V and J called. A part of the clones is gone; compared with another copy, unresolved V genes explain less than half, and the rest is unexplained. The sample yields around 720,000 clones; more than 70% were counted once. The top ten clones comprise 1.5% to 2% of the sample. Input material: memory CD4+ T cells sorted from blood. Per the publication, the cell subset or site label means: CD45RA-negative fraction. Receptors were obtained from a woman between 25 and 40 years old in good health.

In its sample, this clone was seen a few times. The rearrangement joins TRBV19 to TRBJ1-5; perhaps TRBD1 as D (5 bases). The germline CDR1 and CDR2 sequences are LNHDA and SQIVND (reference sequence). This CDR3 is 16 amino acids long. V was clipped by 3 bases and J by 2 bases, with 14 bases between them. The CDR3 DNA follows: TGTGCCAGTAGTATTAATCCAGGGAAAGGCAATCAGCCCCAGCATTTT. The encoded protein is CASSINPGKGNQPQHF.

The V and J genes are TRBV5-6 and TRBJ1-2, with D unresolved. With 0 bases removed from V and 0 bases from J, the gap between germline ends came to 9 bases. Germline CDR1 SGHDT, CDR2 YYEEEE. The CDR3 has 15 amino acids. The DNA of the CDR3 is TGTGCCAGCAGCTTGGTTGGTTCAACTAACTATGGCTACACCTTC. Amino acids: CASSLVGSTNYGYTF.

The genes are TRBV11-2 and TRBJ2-2; D may correspond to TRBD1 or TRBD2 (5 bases each). The CDR3 runs to 15 residues. Trimming stripped 0 bases from V and 6 bases from J, with 11 bases between. CDR1 SGHAT and CDR2 FQNNGV come from the germline V gene. CDR3 region: CASSLERGPPGELFF. As DNA, the CDR3 is TGTGCCAGCAGCTTAGAACGGGGCCCCCCCGGGGAGCTGTTTTTT.

This clone has at least ten counts. Different DNA sequences within this sample yield the same CDR3. J is TRBJ2-5 and V is TRBV29-1; 8 nucleotides agree with TRBD2. V lost 7 bases and J lost 5; bases outside the gene matches: 6. Germline lookup yields CDR1 SQVTM and CDR2 ANQGSEA. This CDR3 is built from 12 residues. DNA of the CDR3: TGCAGCGGTGGGACTAGTGGGGAGACCCAGTACTTC. As protein: CSGGTSGETQYF.

About this clone: Sequence at one end of the junction differs from germline and may be a read error. The chain uses TRBV5-6 and TRBJ1-2; a possible D gene is TRBD1 (5 bases). CDR1 is SGHDT and CDR2 is YYEEEE in the germline V gene. The CDR3 is 13 residues long. The chain's CDR3 is CASSLVAGYVYTF. The CDR3 region has the DNA TGTGCCAGCAGCTTGGTGGCAGGGTATGTCTACACCTTC.

This clone came up a few times. Other DNA sequences in this specimen translate into the identical CDR3. V gene TRBV5-6 combines with J gene TRBJ1-2; 7 positions match TRBD1. This CDR3 is built from 14 residues. With 2 bases clipped from V and 5 bases from J, the junction kept 6 bases outside the gene matches. CDR1 is SGHDT, CDR2 YYEEEE, per germline. The DNA for the CDR3 is TGTGCCAGCAGCTTCAGACAGGGTATTTATGGCTACACCTTC. As protein: CASSFRQGIYGYTF.

CDR3 coding DNA: TGTGCCAGTAGTATTGTGGGGAGCGGGAGTTATCCCTACGAGCAGTACTTC. Encoded protein: CASSIVGSGSYPYEQYF. The chain joins TRBV19 to TRBJ2-7; 8 nucleotides align to TRBD2. The CDR3 has 17 amino acids. Germline V gene data show CDR1 as LNHDA and CDR2 as SQIVND (reference sequence). V gave up 3 bases and J gave up 2 bases; unmatched junction bases: 12.